The sequence of this T cell receptor beta chain was determined in a study of control samples from healthy donors and cancer patients. The length of the CDR3 is 16 residues. The V end lost 4 bases, the J end lost 1 base, and 13 bases lay between the germline ends. Germline V gene lookup returns CDR1 MNHEY and CDR2 SVGEGT. TCRdb keeps only in-frame clones here, not all; method: immunoSEQ multiplex PCR. The sample has over 200,000 clones; more than 65% are singletons. This TCR came from a woman aged 55 to 70 with lung cancer. The sample taken for sequencing was PBMCs. This chain uses TRBV6-2 or TRBV6-3 with TRBJ2-2; D might be TRBD2 (5 bases). The CDR3: CASSLGLAVNTGELFF. CDR3 bases: TGTGCCAGCAGTTTAGGGCTAGCTGTGAACACCGGGGAGCTGTTTTTT.